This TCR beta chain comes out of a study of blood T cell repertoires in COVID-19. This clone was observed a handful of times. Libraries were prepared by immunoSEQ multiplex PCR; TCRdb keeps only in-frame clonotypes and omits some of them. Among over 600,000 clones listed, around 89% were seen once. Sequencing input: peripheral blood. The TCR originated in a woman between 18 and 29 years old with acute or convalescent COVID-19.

CDR3 residues: CASSGGWDRGLDQPQHF. The CDR3 DNA reads as TGTGCCAGTAGTGGCGGATGGGACAGGGGACTCGATCAGCCCCAGCATTTT. This chain links TRBV19 with TRBJ1-5; 10 bases agree with TRBD1. In germline, CDR1 is LNHDA, CDR2 SQIVND (reference sequence). The CDR3 loop spans 17 amino acids. The J segment lost 5 bases and the V segment lost 5 bases, leaving 12 bases of the junction unmatched.